A selection of T cell receptor beta chains follows, all from one sample in a study of Tregs in tolerant kidney transplant recipients. TCRdb's copy holds only in-frame clones and misses some; the assay was immunoSEQ multiplex PCR. The profile covers 200,000 to 300,000 clones, with about four fifths appearing a single time and about 0.58% taken by the ten largest. Sequenced sample: CD4+ T cells from blood. The receptors stem from a human donor in good health. CDR3s include the opening cysteine and the closing phenylalanine or tryptophan. A D gene is named only where the DNA matches it firmly. Expanded clones are given a class, and other clones once, few, many or no size at all.

V	D	size	J	CDR3	DNA
TRBV10-1	.	.	TRBJ1-2	CASSDLGGSGYTF	TGCGCCAGCAGTGATTTGGGGGGCTCCGGCTACACCTTC
TRBV7-6	.	.	TRBJ1-6	CASSDNTNSPLHF	TGTGCCAGCAGCGATAATACAAATTCACCCCTCCACTTT
TRBV9	TRBD2	.	TRBJ2-1	CASSSGTSGRAGEQFF	TGTGCCAGCAGCTCCGGGACTAGCGGGAGGGCCGGCGAGCAGTTCTTC
TRBV18	.	.	TRBJ1-1	CASSPRKNTEAFF	TGTGCCAGCTCACCAAGGAAAAACACTGAAGCTTTCTTT
TRBV11-2	.	.	TRBJ2-3	CASSLFPALTADTQYF	TGTGCCAGCAGCTTATTTCCAGCCCTGACTGCGGATACGCAGTATTTT
TRBV19	TRBD1	.	TRBJ1-6	CAGRTGRSPLHF	TGTGCCGGTCGGACAGGGAGGTCACCCCTCCACTTT
TRBV5-1	.	.	TRBJ2-3	CASSLSQGSDTQYF	TGCGCCAGCAGCTTGAGCCAGGGGTCGGATACGCAGTATTTT
TRBV6-1	.	.	TRBJ1-5	CASSEARVWGNQPQHF	TGTGCCAGCAGTGAAGCGAGGGTGTGGGGCAACCAGCCCCAGCATTTT
TRBV6-1	.	few	TRBJ1-2	CASSERNPTGYTF	TGTGCCAGCAGTGAACGAAACCCCACCGGCTACACCTTC
TRBV7-9	.	.	TRBJ1-4	CASSLETGFLNEKLFF	TGTGCCAGCAGCTTAGAGACAGGTTTTCTTAATGAAAAACTGTTTTTT
TRBV6-5	.	.	TRBJ2-1	CASTGQAYNEQFF	TGTGCCAGCACGGGGCAGGCGTACAATGAGCAGTTCTTC
TRBV2	.	.	TRBJ2-5	CASSWDTQETQYF	TGTGCCAGCAGTTGGGACACCCAAGAGACCCAGTACTTC
TRBV19	.	.	TRBJ1-2	CATNHRDVYGYTF	TGTGCCACCAACCACCGGGACGTGTATGGCTACACCTTC
TRBV7-9	.	.	TRBJ1-2	CASSSAGPYTF	TGTGCCAGCAGCTCAGCGGGCCCCTACACCTTC
TRBV6-1	TRBD1	.	TRBJ1-1	CASQGGGTEAFF	TGTGCCAGCCAAGGGGGCGGCACTGAAGCTTTCTTT
TRBV7-8	.	.	TRBJ2-6	CASSLVQGFPGANVLTF	TGTGCCAGCAGCTTAGTACAGGGTTTCCCTGGGGCCAACGTCCTGACTTTC
TRBV6-1	.	.	TRBJ2-1	CASSEEAEPYNEQFF	TGTGCCAGCAGTGAGGAAGCGGAGCCCTACAATGAGCAGTTCTTC
TRBV18	.	.	TRBJ1-1	CASSSYNRGVGTEAFF	TGTGCCAGCTCTTCCTACAATAGAGGGGTCGGTACTGAAGCTTTCTTT
TRBV7-3	TRBD1	.	TRBJ2-3	CASSLRQGPTDTQYF	TGTGCCAGCAGCTTACGACAGGGGCCCACAGATACGCAGTATTTT
TRBV6-1	TRBD1	.	TRBJ1-2	CASSEWGTGVSYGYTF	TGTGCCAGCAGTGAATGGGGAACAGGGGTGAGCTATGGCTACACCTTC
TRBV21-1	.	few	TRBJ2-7	CASSKGGKREPSYEQYF	TGTGCCAGCAGCAAAGGGGGGAAGCGGGAGCCCTCTTACGAGCAGTACTTC
TRBV19	.	.	TRBJ1-5	CASIGMVSNQPQHF	TGTGCCAGTATAGGGATGGTCAGCAATCAGCCCCAGCATTTT
TRBV4-2	.	.	TRBJ2-2	CASSQGQGGPNTGELLF	TGTGCCAGCAGCCAAGGTCAGGGGGGCCCGAACACCGGGGAGCTGCTTTTT
TRBV5-1	TRBD2	.	TRBJ2-7	CASSPAGVGEQYF	TGCGCCAGCAGCCCAGCGGGGGTGGGCGAGCAGTACTTC
TRBV12-5	TRBD1	.	TRBJ1-1	CASGPPQGGEAFF	TGTGCTAGTGGTCCCCCGCAGGGGGGTGAAGCTTTCTTT
TRBV11-2	TRBD1	.	TRBJ1-2	CASSLGPGQYYGYTF	TGTGCCAGCAGCTTAGGGCCGGGACAGTACTATGGCTACACCTTC
TRBV18	TRBD1	.	TRBJ1-3	CASLQGTGNTIYF	TGTGCCAGCCTACAGGGGACTGGAAACACCATATATTTT
TRBV5-1	TRBD2	.	TRBJ2-3	CASSLLAGGTDTQYF	TGCGCCAGCAGCTTACTAGCGGGGGGCACAGATACGCAGTATTTT
TRBV29-1	TRBD2	.	TRBJ2-3	CSVPGTSGVGDTQYF	TGCAGCGTCCCAGGGACTAGCGGGGTGGGAGATACGCAGTATTTT
TRBV4-2	TRBD1	.	TRBJ2-5	CASSGRQGSKTQYF	TGTGCCAGCAGCGGAAGACAGGGTTCAAAGACCCAGTACTTC
TRBV4-1	.	.	TRBJ2-5	CASSQDLGGWTQYF	TGCGCCAGCAGCCAAGACCTTGGGGGATGGACCCAGTACTTC
TRBV7-6	.	.	TRBJ2-7	CASSLSGYEQYF	TGTGCCAGCAGCTTATCCGGTTACGAGCAGTACTTC
TRBV29-1	TRBD2	.	TRBJ2-3	CSVSSGGGADTQYF	TGCAGCGTTTCTAGCGGGGGTGGAGCAGATACGCAGTATTTT
TRBV7-2	TRBD2	.	TRBJ2-3	CASSFLLTSGRALDTQYF	TGTGCCAGCAGCTTCCTCCTGACTAGCGGGAGGGCATTGGATACGCAGTATTTT
TRBV2	.	once	TRBJ1-5	CASSKTGTQPQHF	TGTGCCAGCAGTAAAACAGGGACCCAGCCCCAGCATTTT
TRBV5-1	.	.	TRBJ2-7	CASSPGLLGSGEQYF	TGCGCCAGCAGCCCGGGACTGCTCGGGAGCGGCGAGCAGTACTTC
TRBV5-6	.	.	TRBJ1-3	CASSPLRDNSGNTIYF	TGTGCCAGCAGCCCTCTAAGGGACAACTCTGGAAACACCATATATTTT
TRBV5-1	.	once	TRBJ2-7	CASSSGEQYF	TGCGCCAGCAGCTCCGGAGAGCAGTACTTC
TRBV5-1	TRBD1	.	TRBJ1-2	CASSPPGQTYGYTF	TGCGCCAGCAGCCCCCCGGGACAGACCTATGGCTACACCTTC
TRBV6-6	.	.	TRBJ1-3	CASRFGTDYSGNTIYF	TGTGCCAGCAGATTCGGGACTGACTACTCTGGAAACACCATATATTTT
TRBV2	.	.	TRBJ2-5	CASSPRRNQETQYF	TGTGCCAGCAGCCCCCGACGGAACCAAGAGACCCAGTACTTC
TRBV15	TRBD2	.	TRBJ2-3	CATSRDGGSSATQYF	TGTGCCACCAGCAGAGACGGCGGGAGTTCGGCTACGCAGTATTTT
TRBV5-4	TRBD1	few	TRBJ2-1	CASSHTGGLWDEQFF	TGTGCCAGCAGCCATACAGGGGGCTTATGGGATGAGCAGTTCTTC
TRBV25-1	.	.	TRBJ1-6	CASSRQNYNSPLHF	TGTGCCAGCAGTCGACAGAACTATAATTCACCCCTCCACTTT
TRBV30	.	.	TRBJ2-7	CAWSKTVGEQYF	TGTGCCTGGAGCAAAACCGTGGGGGAGCAGTACTTC
TRBV5-1	TRBD1	.	TRBJ1-4	CASSFGTGESGEKLFF	TGCGCCAGCAGCTTCGGGACAGGGGAGTCGGGTGAAAAACTGTTTTTT
TRBV19	TRBD1	.	TRBJ1-6	CASSTTGGGSPLHF	TGTGCCAGTAGCACGACAGGGGGCGGGTCACCCCTCCACTTT